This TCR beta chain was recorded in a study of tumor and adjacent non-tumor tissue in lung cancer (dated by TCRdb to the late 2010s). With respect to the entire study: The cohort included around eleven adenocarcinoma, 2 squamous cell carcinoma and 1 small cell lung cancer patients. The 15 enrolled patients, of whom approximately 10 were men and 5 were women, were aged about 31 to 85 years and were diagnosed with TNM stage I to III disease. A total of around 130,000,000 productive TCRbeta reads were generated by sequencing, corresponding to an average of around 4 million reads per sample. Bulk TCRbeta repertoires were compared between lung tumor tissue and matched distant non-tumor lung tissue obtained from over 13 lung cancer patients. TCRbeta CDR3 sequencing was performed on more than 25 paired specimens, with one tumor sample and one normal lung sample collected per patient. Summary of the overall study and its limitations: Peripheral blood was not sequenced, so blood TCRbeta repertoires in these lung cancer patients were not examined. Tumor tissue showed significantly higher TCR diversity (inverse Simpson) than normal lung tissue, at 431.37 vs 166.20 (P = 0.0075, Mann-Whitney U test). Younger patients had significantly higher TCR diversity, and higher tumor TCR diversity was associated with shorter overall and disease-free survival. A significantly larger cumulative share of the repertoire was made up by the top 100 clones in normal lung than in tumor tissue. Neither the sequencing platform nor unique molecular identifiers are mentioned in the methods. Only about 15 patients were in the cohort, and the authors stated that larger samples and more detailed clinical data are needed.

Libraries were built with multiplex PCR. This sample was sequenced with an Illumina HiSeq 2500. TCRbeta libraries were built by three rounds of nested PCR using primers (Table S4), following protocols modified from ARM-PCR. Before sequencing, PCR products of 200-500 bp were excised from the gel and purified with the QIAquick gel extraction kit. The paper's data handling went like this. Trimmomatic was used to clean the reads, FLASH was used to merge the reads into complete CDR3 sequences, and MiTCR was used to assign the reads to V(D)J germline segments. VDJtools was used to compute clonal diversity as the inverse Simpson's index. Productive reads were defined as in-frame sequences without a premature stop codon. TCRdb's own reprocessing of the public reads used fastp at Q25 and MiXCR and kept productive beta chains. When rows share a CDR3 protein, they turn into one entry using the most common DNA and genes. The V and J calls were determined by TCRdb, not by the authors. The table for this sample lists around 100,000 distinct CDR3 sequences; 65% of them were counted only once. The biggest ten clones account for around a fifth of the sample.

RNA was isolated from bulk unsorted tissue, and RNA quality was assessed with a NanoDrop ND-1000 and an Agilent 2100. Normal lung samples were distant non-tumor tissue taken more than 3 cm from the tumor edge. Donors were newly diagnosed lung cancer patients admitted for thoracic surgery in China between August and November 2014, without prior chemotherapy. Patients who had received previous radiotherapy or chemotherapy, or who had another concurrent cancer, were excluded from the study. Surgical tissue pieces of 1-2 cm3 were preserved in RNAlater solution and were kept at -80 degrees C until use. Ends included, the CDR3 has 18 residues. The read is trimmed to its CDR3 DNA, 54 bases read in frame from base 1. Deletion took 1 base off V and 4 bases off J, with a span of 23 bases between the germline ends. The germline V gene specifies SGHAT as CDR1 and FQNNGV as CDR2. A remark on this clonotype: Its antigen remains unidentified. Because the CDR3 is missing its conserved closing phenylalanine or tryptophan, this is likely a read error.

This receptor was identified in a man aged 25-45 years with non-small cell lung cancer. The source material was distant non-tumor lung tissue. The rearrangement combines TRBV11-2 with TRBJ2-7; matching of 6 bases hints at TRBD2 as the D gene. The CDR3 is CASSLAGVRGTEAYEQYL. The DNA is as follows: TGTGCCAGCAGCTTAGCCGGCGTTCGTGGGACTGAGGCTTACGAGCAGTACCTC.